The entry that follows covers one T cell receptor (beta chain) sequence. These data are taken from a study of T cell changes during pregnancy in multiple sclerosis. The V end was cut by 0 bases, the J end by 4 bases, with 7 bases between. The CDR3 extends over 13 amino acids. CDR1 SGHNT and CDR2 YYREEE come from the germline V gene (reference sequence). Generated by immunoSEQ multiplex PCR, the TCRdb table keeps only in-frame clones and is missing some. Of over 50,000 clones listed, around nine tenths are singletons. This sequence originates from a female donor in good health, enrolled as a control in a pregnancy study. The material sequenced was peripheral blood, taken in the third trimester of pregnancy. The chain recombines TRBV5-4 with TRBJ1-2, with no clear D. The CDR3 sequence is CASSLGTAYGYTF. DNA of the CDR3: TGTGCCAGCAGCTTGGGAACAGCCTATGGCTACACCTTC. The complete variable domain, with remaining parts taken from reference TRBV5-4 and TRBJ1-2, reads ETGVTQSPTHLIKTRGQQVTLRCSSQSGHNTVSWYQQALGQGPQFIFQYYREEENGRGNFPPRFSGLQFPNYSSELNVNALELDDSALYLCASSLGTAYGYTFGSGTRLTVV.